Each of the 28 T cell receptor beta chains below was sequenced from the same sample in a study of beta chain features in type 1 diabetes. Study findings and constraints: Shortening of TCRB CDR3s, moderate but significant, appeared in all four CD4+ subsets of Type 1 diabetes patients.

Their target antigens are unknown. Expressed TCRB transcripts were sequenced because the entire RNA isolate underwent reverse transcription. The protocol was immunoSEQ multiplex PCR, while the TCRdb copy is restricted to in-frame clones and leaves out a portion. The repertoire consists of about 370,000 clones, with around a tenth occurring once and the leading ten covering approximately 0.6%. The sequencing sample was made of central memory CD4+ T cells from blood. Every receptor here comes from a man aged 25 to 45 with type 1 diabetes.

Remarks on this clone: Sequence at one end of the junction differs from germline and may be a read error. This chain links TRBV7-7 with TRBJ2-1; 9 nucleotides match TRBD2. The length of the CDR3 is 15 residues. Germline CDR1 reads SSHAT; CDR2 reads FNYEAQ (reference sequence). As DNA, the CDR3 is TGTGCTAGCAGCTTAGGGGGACTAGCTGGAAATGAGCAGTTCTTC. Its protein is CASSLGGLAGNEQFF.

This clone has only a few counts. CDR3 region: CASSLEAGNIQYF. CDR3 nucleotide sequence: TGTGCCAGCAGCTTGGAGGCAGGAAACATTCAGTACTTC. This chain links TRBV5-4 with TRBJ2-4; D is ambiguous. The V and J ends lost 0 bases and 6 bases respectively, with 7 bases between them. This CDR3 is 13 amino acids long. Germline assignment: CDR1 SGHNT and CDR2 YYREEE (reference sequence).

This clone was detected a few times. The CDR3 sequence is CASQGLASTGELFF. In DNA form, the CDR3 reads TGTGCCAGTCAGGGACTAGCGTCCACCGGGGAGCTGTTTTTT. The chain combines TRBV19 with TRBJ2-2; 10 nucleotides match TRBD2. V shed 8 bases and J 4 bases; nucleotides not matched to a gene: 4. There are 14 residues in the CDR3. Germline V gene sequence: CDR1 LNHDA, CDR2 SQIVND (reference sequence). Full variable domain (missing parts from reference TRBV19 and TRBJ2-2): DGGITQSPKYLFRKEGQNVTLSCEQNLNHDAMYWYRQDPGQGLRLIYYSQIVNDFQKGDIAEGYSVSREKKESFPLTVTSAQKNPTAFYLCASQGLASTGELFFGEGSRLTVL.

The sample holds many counts of this clone. The rearrangement uses TRBV18 and TRBJ2-1; D not resolved. Germline CDR1 reads KGHSH; CDR2 reads LQKENI. This CDR3 comprises 15 residues. Trimming cost V 2 bases and J 4 bases, with 12 bases left between them. CDR3 nucleotide sequence: TGTGCCAGCTCACCAAGGAGCCAAGGGTACAATGAGCAGTTCTTC. This gives the protein CASSPRSQGYNEQFF.

The rearrangement links TRBV9 to TRBJ1-1, with D possibly matching TRBD1 (6 bases). CDR1 is SGDLS, CDR2 YYNGEE, per germline. The CDR3 is 17 residues long. Trimming took off 4 bases at V and 11 bases at J, with 30 bases between the two ends. CDR3 in DNA: TGTGCCAGCAGCTTAAGAGGGGGTAGAGACCAGCAGTCTGCGGCTTTCTTT. As protein: CASSLRGGRDQQSAAFF.

Note on this clone: At one boundary the junction diverges from the germline segment, which might be a read error. The chain uses TRBV5-4 and TRBJ2-3; D is unclear. Germline CDR1 is SGHNT and CDR2 is YYREEE (reference sequence). This CDR3 region has 14 residues. CDR3 protein: CASSPSAGTDTQYF. The DNA of the CDR3 is TGCGCCAGCAGCCCCTCGGCGGGCACAGATACGCAGTATTTT.

This sequence joins TRBV12-5 and TRBJ2-5; D gene uncertain. Germline assignment: CDR1 LGHNT and CDR2 FRNRAP. The CDR3 sequence is 14 residues long. V lost 0 bases, J lost 5 bases, and 10 bases lay in between. CDR3: CASGLVHLRETQYF. The CDR3 DNA is TGTGCTAGTGGTTTGGTACATCTCCGGGAGACCCAGTACTTC.

CDR3 sequence reads: CASSSTGGNYGYTF. CDR3 nucleotides: TGTGCCAGCAGCTCAACAGGAGGGAACTATGGCTACACCTTC. The V call is TRBV5-4, the J call TRBJ1-2; D perhaps matches TRBD1 (5 bases). Germline values: CDR1 SGHNT, CDR2 YYREEE (reference sequence). V was cut by 3 bases and J by 2 bases, with 11 bases left in between. The CDR3 length is 14 residues.

This chain connects TRBV7-9 to TRBJ2-2; TRBD1 matches 8 bases. The CDR3 consists of 16 residues. Trimming at V came to 5 bases and at J to 7 bases, leaving 12 bases not matched to a gene. The germline V gene encodes CDR1 SEHNR and CDR2 FQNEAQ (reference sequence). CDR3 sequence: CASSPRQGPLYGELFF. In DNA form, the CDR3 reads TGTGCCAGCAGCCCGAGACAGGGGCCCTTATACGGGGAGCTGTTTTTT.

This clone has more than one count but fewer than ten. V and J are TRBV4-3 and TRBJ2-1, with TRBD2 matching over 9 bases. With 0 bases clipped from V and 2 bases from J, the junction kept 5 bases outside the gene matches. CDR3 length: 17 amino acids. CDR1 and CDR2 (germline): LGHNA, YSLEER. DNA of the CDR3: TGCGCCAGCAGCCAAGATCCGCGGGAGGGCACCTACAATGAGCAGTTCTTC. Amino acid sequence: CASSQDPREGTYNEQFF.

This chain joins TRBV29-1 and TRBJ2-1; D gene ambiguous. The germline V gene has CDR1 SQVTM and CDR2 ANQGSEA. V dropped 4 bases and J dropped 8 bases, with 18 bases sitting between them. This CDR3 has 14 residues. The CDR3 DNA is TGCAGCGTTGGAAGGGTTTCCCCCCCGGATGAGCAGTTCTTC. Its translation: CSVGRVSPPDEQFF.

Many counts were recorded for this clone. The chain combines TRBV14 with TRBJ2-1; D not certain. V was shortened by 4 bases and J by 0 bases, with 10 bases between the two germline ends. The CDR3 runs to 15 residues. CDR1 SGHDN and CDR2 FVKESK come from the germline V gene. CDR3 sequence: CASSPWLNSYNEQFF. Here the CDR3 DNA reads TGTGCCAGCAGCCCTTGGTTAAACTCCTACAATGAGCAGTTCTTC.

This clone was detected a few times. The chain joins TRBV9 to TRBJ2-5, with 15 bases identical to TRBD2. Germline CDR1 reads SGDLS; CDR2 reads YYNGEE. With V trimmed by 4 bases and J by 3 bases, 4 bases remained unmatched. The CDR3 totals 16 residues. The CDR3, as DNA: TGTGCCAGCAGCCAGGGACTAGCGGGAGGTAAAGAGACCCAGTACTTC. It translates to CASSQGLAGGKETQYF.

The sample holds a few counts of this clone. The genes are TRBV9 and TRBJ1-3; unclear D gene. V was pared by 0 bases and J by 0 bases, with 10 bases between. In germline, CDR1 is SGDLS, CDR2 YYNGEE. CDR3 length equals 16 residues. The CDR3 protein is CASSVAHPSSGNTIYF. The CDR3 DNA is TGTGCCAGCAGCGTAGCTCACCCGAGCTCTGGAAACACCATATATTTT.

This clone was observed many times. This chain links TRBV7-9 with TRBJ2-7; 10 bases agree with TRBD1. Germline lookup yields CDR1 SEHNR and CDR2 FQNEAQ (reference sequence). V was clipped by 6 bases and J by 5 bases; unmatched bases: 13. The CDR3 is 16 residues long. The CDR3 here is CASSRRRGQGSDEQYF. The CDR3 DNA follows: TGTGCCAGCAGTCGCAGGCGGGGACAGGGGTCTGACGAGCAGTACTTC.

This clone appeared a few times. The chain combines TRBV5-1 with TRBJ2-1; TRBD1 aligns across 9 bases. Germline CDR1 and CDR2: SGHRS and YFSETQ. V gave up 4 bases and J gave up 8 bases; unmatched junction bases: 7. This CDR3 region has 14 residues. CDR3 protein: CASSQGTGRDEQFF. CDR3 DNA sequence: TGCGCCAGCAGCCAAGGGACAGGGAGGGATGAGCAGTTCTTC.

This chain joins TRBV7-8 and TRBJ2-7; D gene ambiguous. Trimming stripped 5 bases from V and 6 bases from J, with 11 bases between. CDR1 is SGHVS, CDR2 FQNEAQ, per germline. CDR3 length: 12 residues. CDR3 in amino acids: CASSKQQSEQYF. The CDR3 DNA is TGTGCCAGCAGCAAACAACAGTCCGAGCAGTACTTC.

Note on this clone: Other DNA sequences in this sample translate to the same CDR3. V usage is TRBV28 and J usage is TRBJ2-7, with TRBD1 identical over 7 bases. Unmatched junction bases numbered 4, after V lost 6 bases and J lost 2 bases. CDR1 is MDHEN, CDR2 SYDVKM, per germline. CDR3 size: 13 residues. CDR3 amino acids: CASSPGQTYEQYF. CDR3 bases: TGTGCCAGCAGCCCGGGACAGACCTACGAGCAGTACTTC.

This rearrangement joins TRBV15 to TRBJ1-3, with D possibly TRBD1 on 6 matching bases. The V gene's germline CDR1 is LNHNV and CDR2 YYDKDF (reference sequence). Trimming removed 0 bases from V and 2 bases from J, with 11 bases in between. This CDR3 spans 16 amino acids. This CDR3 is CATSRDIGTTGNTIYF. The CDR3 DNA sequence: TGTGCCACCAGCAGAGATATTGGGACAACTGGAAACACCATATATTTT.

The CDR3 nucleotides are TGTGCCATCACGGACAAAACTGGAAACACCATATATTTT. This gives the protein CAITDKTGNTIYF. This rearrangement joins TRBV10-3 to TRBJ1-3, with D tentatively TRBD1 (5 bases). The V end was cut by 7 bases, the J end by 2 bases, with 9 bases between. The CDR3 covers 13 residues. Germline V CDR1 and CDR2: ENHRY, SYGVKD.

CDR3 region: CASSSSGAYNEQFF. Written as DNA, the CDR3 is TGTGCCAGCAGCTCTAGCGGAGCCTACAATGAGCAGTTCTTC. The chain joins TRBV7-3 to TRBJ2-1, with 7 bases that match TRBD2. This CDR3 is built from 14 residues. The germline V gene encodes CDR1 SGHTA and CDR2 FQGTGA. Trimming took 4 bases from V and 2 from J; bases not matched to a gene: 2.

This clone was seen more than once but under ten times. This chain connects TRBV11-3 to TRBJ2-3, with TRBD2 matching over 10 bases. The V gene end was trimmed by 1 base and the J gene end by 2 bases; junction bases not matched to a gene: 3. Per the germline V gene, CDR1 is SGHNT and CDR2 is YENEEA. The CDR3 loop spans 16 amino acids. The CDR3, as DNA: TGTGCCAGCAGCTTAGGGACTAGCGGAGACACAGATACGCAGTATTTT. Its protein product is CASSLGTSGDTDTQYF.

This clone has at least ten counts. The chain employs TRBV19 and TRBJ2-4; 9 bases agree with TRBD1. The CDR3 has 16 amino acids. V shed 8 bases and J 5 bases; nucleotides not matched to a gene: 13. The V gene's germline CDR1 is LNHDA and CDR2 SQIVND (reference sequence). This CDR3 reads CASSRNGQGIENIQYF. The DNA for the CDR3 is TGTGCCAGTTCTAGAAATGGACAGGGGATCGAAAACATTCAGTACTTC.

The chain combines TRBV7-2 with TRBJ1-2; TRBD1 is a possible D gene (6 bases). The germline gives CDR1 SGHTA, CDR2 FQGNSA. This CDR3 is built from 14 residues. Trimming stripped 5 bases from V and 7 bases from J, with 17 bases between. Written as DNA, the CDR3 is TGTGCCAGCAGCAAGACAGGATACAGTTTTGGCTACACCTTC. Residues: CASSKTGYSFGYTF.

The chain employs TRBV25-1 and TRBJ2-2; 7 bases line up with TRBD1. This CDR3 contains 15 residues. Germline V gives CDR1 MGHDK, CDR2 SYGVNS. V dropped 6 bases and J dropped 3; count of bases not matched to a gene: 7. The DNA for the CDR3 is TGTGCCAGCAGGATCTCCGGGACAGACACCGGGGAGCTGTTTTTT. This gives the protein CASRISGTDTGELFF.

This clone was counted many times. The rearrangement joins TRBV2 to TRBJ1-1; TRBD1 matches 8 bases. Germline CDR1 SNHLY, CDR2 FYNNEI. Unmatched junction bases numbered 2, after V lost 4 bases and J lost 4 bases. This CDR3 has 13 amino acids. This CDR3 reads CASSVQGVTEAFF. CDR3 DNA sequence: TGTGCCAGCAGTGTACAGGGGGTCACTGAAGCTTTCTTT. Based on the CDR3 plus reference TRBV2 and TRBJ1-1, the full variable domain is EPEVTQTPSHQVTQMGQEVILRCVPISNHLYFYWYRQILGQKVEFLVSFYNNEISEKSEIFDDQFSVERPDGSNFTLKIRSTKLEDSAMYFCASSVQGVTEAFFGQGTRLTVV.

The chain carries TRBV7-2 and TRBJ2-3; TRBD1 matches at 11 bases. The CDR3 covers 16 residues. The V gene's germline CDR1 is SGHTA and CDR2 FQGNSA. V was clipped by 3 bases and J by 6 bases; unmatched bases: 8. The CDR3 DNA reads as TGTGCCAGCAGCTTCGGGTGGACAGGGGGCGAGGATACGCAGTATTTT. It encodes CASSFGWTGGEDTQYF.

In its sample, this clone was seen a few times. This chain links TRBV28 with TRBJ1-2; 7 bases map to TRBD1. Per germline, CDR1 MDHEN and CDR2 SYDVKM. V dropped 2 bases and J dropped 8; count of bases not matched to a gene: 5. The length of the CDR3 is 13 residues. CDR3 sequence (DNA): TGTGCCAGCAGTTTAGGGGACAGAGGAGGCTACACCTTC. Protein product: CASSLGDRGGYTF.